A single sample is the source of the 15 T cell receptor beta chains below, sequenced in a study of OX40 agonist ivuxolimab in advanced cancers. The table came from immunoSEQ multiplex PCR; TCRdb's copy has only in-frame clones and leaves some out. This repertoire shows approximately 69,000 clones, more than 85% found once; its top ten account for approximately 0.3%. Sample: CD4+ or CD8+ T cells sorted from blood, taken in a trial of the OX40 agonist ivuxolimab. The receptor source for this set is an adult with an advanced solid tumor such as melanoma, head and neck, liver or kidney cancer.

V is TRBV6-1 and J is TRBJ1-3; D unresolved. The CDR3 covers 12 residues. Per germline, CDR1 MNHNS and CDR2 SASEGT. Trimming pared 5 bases from V and 1 base from J, leaving 3 bases between. The CDR3 region has the DNA TGTGCCAGCAGTCCGTCTGGAAACACCATATATTTT. Protein: CASSPSGNTIYF.

The chain recombines TRBV30 with TRBJ2-1; 8 bases are shared with TRBD1. The germline gives CDR1 GTSNPN, CDR2 SVGIG (reference sequence). V gave up 3 bases and J gave up 9 bases; unmatched junction bases: 7. The CDR3 length is 13 residues. The CDR3 spells CAWRTAGTGEQFF. CDR3 coding DNA: TGTGCCTGGAGAACCGCAGGGACAGGTGAGCAGTTCTTC. Drawing the rest from reference TRBV30 and TRBJ2-1, the complete variable domain is SQTIHQWPATLVQPVGSPLSLECTVEGTSNPNLYWYRQAAGRGLQLLFYSVGIGQISSEVPQNLSASRPQDRQFILSSKKLLLSDSGFYLCAWRTAGTGEQFFGPGTRLTVL.

The chain combines TRBV7-6 with TRBJ2-5; D gene ambiguous. This CDR3 comprises 13 residues. Per the germline V gene, CDR1 is SGHVS and CDR2 is FNYEAQ. The V gene lost 0 bases and the J gene lost 4 bases, with 6 bases spanning the gap. The CDR3 DNA reads TGTGCCAGCAGCTTAGCTCTCCCAGAGACCCAGTACTTC. Its protein is CASSLALPETQYF.

This rearrangement joins TRBV6-6 to TRBJ2-1, with TRBD2 matching 7 bases. The germline V gene has CDR1 MNHNY and CDR2 SVGAGI (reference sequence). With V trimmed by 0 bases and J by 0 bases, 2 bases remained unmatched. The CDR3 contains 16 residues. The CDR3 region has the DNA TGTGCCAGCAGTTACTCCTTAGCGGGCTCCTACAATGAGCAGTTCTTC. This translates into CASSYSLAGSYNEQFF.

V gene TRBV16 combines with J gene TRBJ1-5; the D gene is possibly TRBD1 (5 bases). V dropped 0 bases and J dropped 6 bases, with 18 bases sitting between them. Germline V gives CDR1 KGHSY, CDR2 FQNENV. CDR3 length: 17 amino acids. The CDR3 reads CASSQSGGTAGGQPQHF. Written as DNA, the CDR3 is TGTGCCAGCAGCCAATCAGGCGGGACGGCAGGAGGTCAGCCCCAGCATTTT.

This sequence joins TRBV2 and TRBJ1-2, with D unresolved. The CDR3 loop spans 11 amino acids. V lost 6 bases and J lost 3, with 5 bases in between. Germline V gene sequence: CDR1 SNHLY, CDR2 FYNNEI. The CDR3 is CASSVYYGYTF. CDR3 nucleotide sequence: TGTGCCAGCAGCGTTTACTATGGCTACACCTTC.

The chain joins TRBV19 to TRBJ2-7; D ambiguous. Trimming removed 5 bases from V and 0 bases from J, with 8 bases in between. The CDR3 sequence is 13 residues long. Looked up from germline, CDR1 is LNHDA and CDR2 is SQIVND (reference sequence). The CDR3 loop is CASSFLISYEQYF. The CDR3 region has the DNA TGTGCCAGTAGTTTTCTCATCTCCTACGAGCAGTACTTC.

The chain uses TRBV18 and TRBJ2-5; D is ambiguous. Germline-derived CDR1 and CDR2 are KGHSH and LQKENI. The CDR3 consists of 11 residues. Trimming pared 3 bases from V and 5 bases from J, leaving 4 bases between. The CDR3 loop is CASSPLETQYF. The CDR3 nucleotides read TGTGCCAGCTCACCTCTGGAGACCCAGTACTTC.

The chain joins TRBV11-2 to TRBJ2-7, with no clear D. CDR1 and CDR2 (germline): SGHAT, FQNNGV. The V and J ends lost 4 bases and 0 bases respectively, with 16 bases between them. This CDR3 is 16 amino acids long. The CDR3 coding sequence is TGTGCCAGCAGCTCCCCGACGTCTGGGTACTCCTACGAGCAGTACTTC. Its protein product is CASSSPTSGYSYEQYF.

The rearrangement links TRBV7-9 to TRBJ2-7; D perhaps matches TRBD1 (5 bases). The CDR3 covers 14 residues. Trimming stripped 4 bases from V and 0 bases from J, with 10 bases between. Germline V gene data show CDR1 as SEHNR and CDR2 as FQNEAQ (reference sequence). CDR3: CASSSRVLSYEQYF. DNA for the CDR3: TGTGCCAGCAGCTCCAGGGTCCTCTCCTACGAGCAGTACTTC.

The chain links TRBV7-9 to TRBJ1-4, with 11 nucleotides matching TRBD1. The germline V gene has CDR1 SEHNR and CDR2 FQNEAQ (reference sequence). There are 15 residues in the CDR3. V lost 5 bases and J lost 6; bases outside the gene matches: 5. This CDR3 reads CASSAGQGADEKLFF. CDR3 DNA sequence: TGTGCCAGCAGCGCCGGACAGGGGGCGGATGAAAAACTGTTTTTT.

This rearrangement joins TRBV9 to TRBJ1-6, with no clear D. This CDR3 contains 14 residues. Trimming removed 0 bases from V and 6 bases from J, with 7 bases in between. Germline CDR1 is SGDLS and CDR2 is YYNGEE. CDR3 region: CASSVENSNSPLHF. The CDR3 region has the DNA TGTGCCAGCAGCGTAGAAAACAGTAATTCACCCCTCCACTTT.

The DNA for the CDR3 is TGTGCCAGCAGCTCGAGACAGGCGAACACCGGGGAGCTGTTTTTT. It specifies CASSSRQANTGELFF. This chain uses TRBV5-6 with TRBJ2-2, with D maybe TRBD1 (6 bases). Trimming pared 3 bases from V and 0 bases from J, leaving 9 bases between. There are 15 residues in the CDR3. Germline V gene sequence: CDR1 SGHDT, CDR2 YYEEEE.

V usage is TRBV27 and J usage is TRBJ2-5; D possibly corresponds to TRBD1 (6 bases). V gave up 5 bases and J gave up 7 bases, with 14 bases separating them. Germline values: CDR1 MNHEY, CDR2 SMNVEV (reference sequence). The length of the CDR3 is 13 residues. Here the CDR3 reads CASSKGQKGTQYF. The CDR3 nucleotides are TGTGCCAGCAGTAAGGGACAAAAAGGGACCCAGTACTTC.

This chain links TRBV28 with TRBJ2-5; the D gene could be TRBD1 or TRBD2 (5 bases each). The CDR3 is 16 amino acids. The V end was cut by 8 bases, the J end by 7 bases, with 26 bases between. In germline, CDR1 is MDHEN, CDR2 SYDVKM. The CDR3 region is CASRPSPGTAVWTQYF. For the CDR3, the DNA is TGTGCCAGCCGACCATCACCGGGGACGGCTGTGTGGACCCAGTACTTC.